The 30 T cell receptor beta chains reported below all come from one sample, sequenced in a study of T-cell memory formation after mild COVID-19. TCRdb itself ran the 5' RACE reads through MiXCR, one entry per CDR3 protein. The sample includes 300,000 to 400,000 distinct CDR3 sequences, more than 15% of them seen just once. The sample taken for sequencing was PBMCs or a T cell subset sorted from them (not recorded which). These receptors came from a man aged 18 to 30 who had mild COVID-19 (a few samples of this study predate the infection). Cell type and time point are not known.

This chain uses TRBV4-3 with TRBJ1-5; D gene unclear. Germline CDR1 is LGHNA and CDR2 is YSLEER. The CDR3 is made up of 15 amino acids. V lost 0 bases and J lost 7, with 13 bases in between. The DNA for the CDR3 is TGCGCCAGCAGCCAAGATAGCAGGATAGGGCAGCCCCAGCATTTT. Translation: CASSQDSRIGQPQHF.

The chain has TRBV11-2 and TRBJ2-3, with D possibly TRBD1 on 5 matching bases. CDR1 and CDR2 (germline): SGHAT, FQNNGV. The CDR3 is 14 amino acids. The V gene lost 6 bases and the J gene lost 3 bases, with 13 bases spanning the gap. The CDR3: CASSPDTGTDTQYF. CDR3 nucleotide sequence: TGTGCCAGCAGTCCGGACACCGGGACAGATACGCAGTATTTT.

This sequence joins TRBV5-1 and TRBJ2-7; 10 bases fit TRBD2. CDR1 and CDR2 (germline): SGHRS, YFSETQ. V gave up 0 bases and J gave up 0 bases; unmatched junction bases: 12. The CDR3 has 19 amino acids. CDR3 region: CASSLGRSGTSVSSYEQYF. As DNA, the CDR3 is TGCGCCAGCAGCTTGGGTCGATCCGGGACTAGCGTGAGCTCCTACGAGCAGTACTTC.

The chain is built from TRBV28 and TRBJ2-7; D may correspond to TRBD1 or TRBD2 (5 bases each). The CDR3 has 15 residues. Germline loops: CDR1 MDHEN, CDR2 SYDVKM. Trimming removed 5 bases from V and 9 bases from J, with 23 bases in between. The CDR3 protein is CASSHEGMTENGQYV. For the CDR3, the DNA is TGTGCCAGCAGTCATGAGGGGATGACGGAAAACGGGCAGTACGTC.

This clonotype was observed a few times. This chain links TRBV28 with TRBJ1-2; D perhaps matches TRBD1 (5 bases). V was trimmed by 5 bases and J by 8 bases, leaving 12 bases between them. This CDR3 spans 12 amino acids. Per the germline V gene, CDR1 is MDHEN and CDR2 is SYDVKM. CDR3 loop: CASSQGSLGYTF. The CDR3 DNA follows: TGTGCCAGCAGTCAGGGTTCTCTCGGCTACACCTTC.

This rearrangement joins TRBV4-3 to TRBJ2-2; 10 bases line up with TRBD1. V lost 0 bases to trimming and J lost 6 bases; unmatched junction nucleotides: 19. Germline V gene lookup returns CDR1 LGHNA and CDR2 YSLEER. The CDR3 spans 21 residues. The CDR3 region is CASSQDRPGIMGDRGPGELFF. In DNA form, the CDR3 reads TGCGCCAGCAGCCAAGATCGCCCCGGGATTATGGGAGACAGGGGGCCCGGGGAGCTGTTTTTT.

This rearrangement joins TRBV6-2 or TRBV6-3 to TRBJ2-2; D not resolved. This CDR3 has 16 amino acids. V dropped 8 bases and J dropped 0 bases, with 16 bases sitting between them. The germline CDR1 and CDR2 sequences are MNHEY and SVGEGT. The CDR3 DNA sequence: TGTGCCAGCGGGGAAGGACGAGTCGCGAACACCGGGGAGCTGTTTTTT. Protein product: CASGEGRVANTGELFF.

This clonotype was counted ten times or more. The CDR3 sequence: CATSRDSGGAGETQYF. In nucleotides, the CDR3 is TGTGCCACCAGCAGAGATTCAGGGGGCGCCGGGGAGACCCAGTACTTC. The V and J genes are TRBV15 and TRBJ2-5; 8 bases fit TRBD1. CDR1 and CDR2 from the germline V gene are LNHNV and YYDKDF (reference sequence). Trimming took 0 bases from V and 5 from J; bases not matched to a gene: 8. This CDR3 has 16 residues.

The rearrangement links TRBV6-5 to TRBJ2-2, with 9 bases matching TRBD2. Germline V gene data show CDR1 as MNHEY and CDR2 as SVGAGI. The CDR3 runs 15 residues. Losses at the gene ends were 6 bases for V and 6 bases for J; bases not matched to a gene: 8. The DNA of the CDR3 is TGTGCCAGCAGGAATAGCGGGGGATCCCCCGGGGAGCTGTTTTTT. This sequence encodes CASRNSGGSPGELFF.

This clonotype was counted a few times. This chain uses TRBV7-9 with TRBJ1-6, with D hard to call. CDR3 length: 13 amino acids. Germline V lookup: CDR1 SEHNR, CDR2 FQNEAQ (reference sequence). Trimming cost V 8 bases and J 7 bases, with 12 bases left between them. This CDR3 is CASLSQENSPLHF. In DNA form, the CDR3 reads TGTGCCAGCCTATCCCAGGAAAATTCACCCCTCCACTTT.

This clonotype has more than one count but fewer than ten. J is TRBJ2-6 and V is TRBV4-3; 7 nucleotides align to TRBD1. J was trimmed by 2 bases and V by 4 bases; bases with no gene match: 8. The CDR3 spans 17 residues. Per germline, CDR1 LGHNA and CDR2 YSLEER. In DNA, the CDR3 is TGCGCCAGCAGCCCCCAACCACAGGGGACTGGGGCCAACGTCCTGACTTTC. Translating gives CASSPQPQGTGANVLTF.

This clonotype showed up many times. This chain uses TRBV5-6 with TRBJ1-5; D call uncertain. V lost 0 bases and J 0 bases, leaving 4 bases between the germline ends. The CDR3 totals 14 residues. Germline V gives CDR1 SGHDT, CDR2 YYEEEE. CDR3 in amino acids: CASSLALSNQPQHF. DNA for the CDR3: TGTGCCAGCAGCTTGGCCCTTAGCAATCAGCCCCAGCATTTT.

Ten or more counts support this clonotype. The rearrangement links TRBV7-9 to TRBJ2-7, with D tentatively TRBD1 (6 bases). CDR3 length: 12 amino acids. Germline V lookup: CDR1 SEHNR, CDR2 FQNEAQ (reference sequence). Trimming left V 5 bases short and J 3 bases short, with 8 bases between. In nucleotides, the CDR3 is TGTGCCAGCAGCGGGGACATCTACGAGCAGTACTTC. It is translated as CASSGDIYEQYF.

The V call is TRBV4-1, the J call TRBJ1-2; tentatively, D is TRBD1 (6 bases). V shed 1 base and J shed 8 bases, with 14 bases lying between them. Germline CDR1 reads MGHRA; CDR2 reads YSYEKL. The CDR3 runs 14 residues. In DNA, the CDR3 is TGCGCCAGCAGCCAAGGTTTACAGGGTCAAGGCTACACCTTC. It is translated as CASSQGLQGQGYTF.

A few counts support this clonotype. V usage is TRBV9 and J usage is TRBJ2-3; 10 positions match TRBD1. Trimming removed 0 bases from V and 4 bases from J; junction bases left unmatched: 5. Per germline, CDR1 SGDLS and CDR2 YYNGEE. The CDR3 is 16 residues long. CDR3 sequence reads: CASSVGGQGIPDTQYF. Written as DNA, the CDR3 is TGTGCCAGCAGCGTAGGGGGACAGGGGATTCCAGATACGCAGTATTTT. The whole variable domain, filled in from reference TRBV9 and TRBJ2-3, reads DSGVTQTPKHLITATGQRVTLRCSPRSGDLSVYWYQQSLDQGLQFLIQYYNGEERAKGNILERFSAQQFPDLHSELNLSSLELGDSALYFCASSVGGQGIPDTQYFGPGTRLTVL.

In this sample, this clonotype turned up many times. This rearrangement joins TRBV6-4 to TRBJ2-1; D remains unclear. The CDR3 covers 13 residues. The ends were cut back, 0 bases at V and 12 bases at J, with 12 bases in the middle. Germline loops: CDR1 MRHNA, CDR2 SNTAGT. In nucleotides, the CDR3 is TGTGCCAGCAGTGACTCCGGCCGCCTCACGCAGTTCTTC. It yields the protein CASSDSGRLTQFF.

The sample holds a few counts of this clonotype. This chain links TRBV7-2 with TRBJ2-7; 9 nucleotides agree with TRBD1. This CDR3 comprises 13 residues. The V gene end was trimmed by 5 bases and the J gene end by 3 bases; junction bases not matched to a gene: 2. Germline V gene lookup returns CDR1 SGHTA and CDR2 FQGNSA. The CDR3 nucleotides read TGTGCCAGCAGCCCGGACAGGGGCTACGAGCAGTACGTC. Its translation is CASSPDRGYEQYV.

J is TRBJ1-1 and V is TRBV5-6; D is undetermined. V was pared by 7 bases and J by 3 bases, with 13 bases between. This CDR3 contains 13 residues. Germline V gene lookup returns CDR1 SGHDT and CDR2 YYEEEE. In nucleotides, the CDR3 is TGTGCCAGCTCCCCCGAATCGTACACTGAAGCTTTCTTT. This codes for CASSPESYTEAFF.

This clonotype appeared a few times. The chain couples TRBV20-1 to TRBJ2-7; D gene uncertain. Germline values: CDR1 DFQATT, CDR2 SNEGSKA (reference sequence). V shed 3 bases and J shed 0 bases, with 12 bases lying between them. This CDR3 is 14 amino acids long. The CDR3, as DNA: TGCAGTGCTAGCGCCAGGCCGACCTCCTACGAGCAGTACTTC. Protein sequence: CSASARPTSYEQYF.

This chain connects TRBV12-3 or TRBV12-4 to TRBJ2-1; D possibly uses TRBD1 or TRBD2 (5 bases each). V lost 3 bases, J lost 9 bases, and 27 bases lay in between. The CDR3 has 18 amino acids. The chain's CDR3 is CASSLPGTGLRPGREQFF. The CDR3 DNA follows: TGTGCCAGCAGTTTGCCAGGGACCGGGCTTCGCCCCGGTCGTGAGCAGTTCTTC.

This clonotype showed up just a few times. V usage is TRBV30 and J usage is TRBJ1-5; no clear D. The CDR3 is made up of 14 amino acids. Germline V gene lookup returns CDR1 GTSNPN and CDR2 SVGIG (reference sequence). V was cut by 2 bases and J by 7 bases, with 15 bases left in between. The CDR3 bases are TGTGCCTGGAGTAAAGGGATGGGAGGACAGCCCCAGCATTTT. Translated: CAWSKGMGGQPQHF.

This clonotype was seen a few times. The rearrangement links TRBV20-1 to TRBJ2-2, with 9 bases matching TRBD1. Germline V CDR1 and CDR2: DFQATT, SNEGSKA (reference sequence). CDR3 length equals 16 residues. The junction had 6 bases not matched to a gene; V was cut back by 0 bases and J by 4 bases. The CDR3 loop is CSARDAGTGPTGELFF. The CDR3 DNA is TGCAGTGCTAGAGATGCCGGGACAGGGCCCACCGGGGAGCTGTTTTTT.

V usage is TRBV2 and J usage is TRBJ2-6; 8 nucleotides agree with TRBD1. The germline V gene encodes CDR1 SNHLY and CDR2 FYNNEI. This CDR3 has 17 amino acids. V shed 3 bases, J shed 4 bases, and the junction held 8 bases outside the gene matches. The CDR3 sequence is CASSERTGSGGANVLTF. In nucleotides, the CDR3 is TGTGCCAGCAGTGAGCGGACAGGGAGTGGAGGGGCCAACGTCCTGACTTTC.

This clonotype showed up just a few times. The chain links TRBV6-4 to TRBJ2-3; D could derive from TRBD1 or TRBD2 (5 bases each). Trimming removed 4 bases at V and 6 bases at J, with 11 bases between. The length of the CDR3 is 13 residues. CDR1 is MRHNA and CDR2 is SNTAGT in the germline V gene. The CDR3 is CASSAGDGDTQYF. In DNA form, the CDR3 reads TGTGCCAGCAGTGCTGGGGACGGGGATACGCAGTATTTT.

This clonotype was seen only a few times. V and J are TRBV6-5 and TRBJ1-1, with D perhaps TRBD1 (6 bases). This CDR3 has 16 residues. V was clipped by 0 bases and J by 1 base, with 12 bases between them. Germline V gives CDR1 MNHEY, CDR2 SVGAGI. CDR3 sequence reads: CASSYSTGGRNTEAFF. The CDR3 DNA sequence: TGTGCCAGCAGTTACTCGACGGGGGGGCGGAACACTGAAGCTTTCTTT.

The CDR3 DNA reads TGTGCCAGCAGCGTAGGGGGACAGAGAAACACTGAAGCTTTCTTT. Protein product: CASSVGGQRNTEAFF. V is TRBV9 and J is TRBJ1-1, with 7 bases that match TRBD1. From germline, CDR1 is SGDLS and CDR2 YYNGEE. CDR3 size: 15 residues. Trimming cost V 0 bases and J 2 bases; bases outside gene matches: 4.

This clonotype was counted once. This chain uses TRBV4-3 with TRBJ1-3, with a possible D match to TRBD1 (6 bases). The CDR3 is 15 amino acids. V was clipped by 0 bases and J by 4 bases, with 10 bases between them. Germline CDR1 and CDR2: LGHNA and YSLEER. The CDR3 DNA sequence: TGCGCCAGCAGCCAAGATTCAGGGGTGGGAAACACCATATATTTT. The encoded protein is CASSQDSGVGNTIYF.

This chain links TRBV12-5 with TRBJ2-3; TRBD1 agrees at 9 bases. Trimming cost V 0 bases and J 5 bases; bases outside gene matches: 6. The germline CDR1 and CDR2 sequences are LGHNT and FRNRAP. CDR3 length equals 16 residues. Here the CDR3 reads CASGLVLRQGGDTQYF. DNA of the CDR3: TGTGCTAGTGGTTTGGTACTCCGACAGGGGGGAGATACGCAGTATTTT.

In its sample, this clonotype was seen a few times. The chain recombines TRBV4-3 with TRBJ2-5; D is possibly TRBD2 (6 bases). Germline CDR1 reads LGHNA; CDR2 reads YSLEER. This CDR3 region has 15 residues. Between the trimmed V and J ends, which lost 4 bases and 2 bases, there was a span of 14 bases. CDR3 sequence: CASSRSGELQETQYF. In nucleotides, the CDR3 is TGCGCCAGCAGCCGATCGGGGGAGCTACAAGAGACCCAGTACTTC.

The CDR3 DNA sequence: TGTGCCACCAGTGATCGCGGGGGTGGCAATGAGCAGTTCTTC. Amino acids: CATSDRGGGNEQFF. The chain joins TRBV24-1 to TRBJ2-1; 7 nucleotides agree with TRBD2. The trim removed 3 bases at V and 6 bases at J, leaving 4 bases unmatched. There are 14 residues in the CDR3. Per the germline V gene, CDR1 is KGHDR and CDR2 is SFDVKD.